The entry below describes one T cell receptor (beta chain). Its specificity is not known. Other DNA sequences in this specimen translate into the identical CDR3. This sample is part of a study of cytomegalovirus exposure and HLA in healthy donors. Study background: Clustering assigned 70% to 90% of the 350 to 400 genotyped donors to the Caucasian-associated ancestry cluster. Findings and caveats of the study: Highly shared sequence variants in one cluster were likely a sequencing artifact.

In germline, CDR1 is MNHNS, CDR2 SASEGT. V was clipped by 5 bases and J by 1 base, with 8 bases between them. The CDR3 spans 13 residues. Each donor was healthy, and each was a bone marrow donor. 13 Jbeta primers and 60 Vbeta primers were used for the PCR. Method: immunoSEQ multiplex PCR; TCRdb's copy keeps in-frame clones and lacks some. The sample includes about 160,000 clones, over 80% seen only once; the top ten take less than 2%. This chain links TRBV6-1 with TRBJ1-1; tentatively, D is TRBD1 (6 bases). This receptor was taken from a woman aged 18-30 years in good health and CMV-seronegative. The sequenced sample was PBMCs. The CDR3 DNA follows: TGTGCCAGCAGTTTGACAGGGAACACTGAAGCTTTCTTT. This translates into CASSLTGNTEAFF.